One sample yielded the 29 T cell receptor beta chains listed below, sequenced in a study of blood T cell repertoires in COVID-19. Sequencing used immunoSEQ multiplex PCR; TCRdb keeps in-frame clones, though not all of them. The table has approximately 76,000 clones, 75% to 90% seen once. Sequencing was carried out using peripheral blood. The receptors here all came from a woman aged 80 or older with active or convalescent COVID-19.

The chain is built from TRBV16 and TRBJ2-1, with a tentative D call TRBD1 (6 bases). The CDR3 has 19 residues. Per the germline V gene, CDR1 is KGHSY and CDR2 is FQNENV. V lost 1 base to trimming and J lost 1 base, with 20 bases between them. CDR3 DNA: TGTGCCAGCAGCCAATTGGACCCAGGGGAAGGATTTTCCTACAATGAGCAGTTCTTC. This gives the protein CASSQLDPGEGFSYNEQFF.

This chain joins TRBV7-2 and TRBJ2-3, with 11 bases identical to TRBD2. The V and J ends lost 5 bases and 1 base, in that order; junction bases with no gene match: 5. The CDR3 runs to 16 residues. Germline V gene data show CDR1 as SGHTA and CDR2 as FQGNSA. Here the CDR3 DNA reads TGTGCCAGCAGCCCCTTGGGACTAGCGGGCACAGATACGCAGTATTTT. It codes for CASSPLGLAGTDTQYF. The whole variable domain, remainder taken from reference TRBV7-2 and TRBJ2-3, is GAGVSQSPSNKVTEKGKDVELRCDPISGHTALYWYRQSLGQGLEFLIYFQGNSAPDKSGLPSDRFSAERTGGSVSTLTIQRTQQEDSAVYLCASSPLGLAGTDTQYFGPGTRLTVL.

The genes are TRBV6-5 and TRBJ1-2; D gene unclear. The length of the CDR3 is 11 residues. The V end lost 4 bases, the J end lost 4 bases, and 4 bases lay between the germline ends. Germline V lookup: CDR1 MNHEY, CDR2 SVGAGI. CDR3 in amino acids: CASSSVYGYTF. The CDR3 DNA sequence: TGTGCCAGCAGTTCCGTCTATGGCTACACCTTC.

In this sample, this clone turned up a few times. J is TRBJ1-6 and V is TRBV30, with D possibly being TRBD1 (5 bases). This CDR3 has 11 amino acids. Trimming cost V 0 bases and J 14 bases, with 8 bases left between them. Germline V gives CDR1 GTSNPN, CDR2 SVGIG (reference sequence). The chain's CDR3 is CAWSVGGALHF. CDR3 nucleotides: TGTGCCTGGAGTGTTGGGGGGGCCCTCCACTTT.

This chain connects TRBV11-3 to TRBJ1-4; D may be TRBD1 (6 bases). Germline CDR1 and CDR2: SGHNT and YENEEA. The CDR3 runs 20 residues. Trimming removed 0 bases at V and 5 bases at J, with 25 bases between. CDR3 nucleotide sequence: TGTGCCAGCAGCTTAGATCTTCACAGGGATCCGAGGGGCCCAAATGAAAAACTGTTTTTT. Its translation is CASSLDLHRDPRGPNEKLFF.

This clone came up once. This chain joins TRBV30 and TRBJ2-7; weak D call: TRBD1 (7 bases). Germline V gene sequence: CDR1 GTSNPN, CDR2 SVGIG (reference sequence). The CDR3 spans 12 residues. Trimming stripped 2 bases from V and 10 bases from J, with 15 bases between. CDR3 loop: CAWSRRRDSQYF. The CDR3 nucleotides read TGTGCCTGGAGTAGGCGGCGGGACAGCCAGTACTTC.

The V call is TRBV7-6, the J call TRBJ2-7; TRBD1 aligns across 8 bases. The CDR3 extends over 17 amino acids. Germline CDR1 and CDR2: SGHVS and FNYEAQ. V was clipped by 4 bases and J by 1 base; unmatched bases: 12. CDR3 coding DNA: TGTGCCAGCAGCTCCTCACCTAATAGACAGGGGTCCTACGAGCAGTACTTC. Amino acid sequence: CASSSSPNRQGSYEQYF. Filled out from reference TRBV7-6 and TRBJ2-7, the complete variable domain reads GAGVSQSPRYKVTKRGQDVALRCDPISGHVSLYWYRQALGQGPEFLTYFNYEAQQDKSGLPNDRFSAERPEGSISTLTIQRTEQRDSAMYRCASSSSPNRQGSYEQYFGPGTRLTVT.

This clone has a handful of counts. The genes are TRBV18 and TRBJ1-2; TRBD1 might be the D (5 bases). Germline V gives CDR1 KGHSH, CDR2 LQKENI. Trimming cost V 2 bases and J 2 bases, with 12 bases left between them. The CDR3 runs 15 residues. CDR3 in amino acids: CASSPVSGGNYGYTF. In nucleotides, the CDR3 is TGTGCCAGCTCACCAGTTAGCGGGGGAAACTATGGCTACACCTTC.

This clone came up once. The gene calls are TRBV6-2 or TRBV6-3 and TRBJ2-1; 13 bases match TRBD2. Germline CDR1 is MNHEY and CDR2 is SVGEGT. The CDR3 is 16 residues long. V shed 4 bases, J shed 10 bases, and the junction held 10 bases outside the gene matches. The CDR3 spells CASSWAGTSGAREQFF. DNA for the CDR3: TGTGCCAGCAGTTGGGCCGGGACTAGCGGGGCCCGGGAGCAGTTCTTC.

The chain carries TRBV7-2 and TRBJ2-7, with D perhaps TRBD1 (5 bases). V lost 3 bases, J lost 4 bases, and 13 bases lay in between. CDR1 SGHTA and CDR2 FQGNSA come from the germline V gene. CDR3 length: 14 residues. In DNA form, the CDR3 reads TGTGCCAGCAGCTTGGGCGCACAGGTGTACGAGCAGTACTTC. Protein product: CASSLGAQVYEQYF. The full variable domain, its missing parts supplied by reference TRBV7-2 and TRBJ2-7, is GAGVSQSPSNKVTEKGKDVELRCDPISGHTALYWYRQSLGQGLEFLIYFQGNSAPDKSGLPSDRFSAERTGGSVSTLTIQRTQQEDSAVYLCASSLGAQVYEQYFGPGTRLTVT.

This rearrangement joins TRBV3-1 (or the pseudogene TRBV3-2) to TRBJ2-1, with D possibly matching TRBD2 (7 bases). V lost 0 bases and J lost 1, with 19 bases in between. The CDR3 is 19 amino acids. CDR1 is LGHDT and CDR2 is YNNKEL in the germline V gene (reference sequence). CDR3 region: CASSQETPPGGPSYNEQFF. The CDR3 DNA reads as TGTGCCAGCAGCCAAGAAACCCCACCGGGGGGCCCATCCTACAATGAGCAGTTCTTC.

The V gene is TRBV4-3, the J gene TRBJ2-1; TRBD2 matches at 10 bases. The CDR3 has 16 residues. Trimming at V came to 1 base and at J to 5 bases, leaving 5 bases not matched to a gene. CDR1 and CDR2 from the germline V gene are LGHNA and YSLEER. The DNA for the CDR3 is TGCGCCAGCAGCCAAGGAGCGGGGGGGTCAAACAATGAGCAGTTCTTC. Amino acid sequence: CASSQGAGGSNNEQFF.

The rearrangement uses TRBV5-1 and TRBJ1-5; unclear D gene. The germline gives CDR1 SGHRS, CDR2 YFSETQ. The CDR3 has 14 residues. V was shortened by 0 bases and J by 6 bases, with 10 bases between the two germline ends. The CDR3 region is CASSLGLEGQPQHF. The CDR3, as DNA: TGCGCCAGCAGCTTGGGGCTAGAGGGTCAGCCCCAGCATTTT.

This sequence joins TRBV9 and TRBJ2-3; TRBD2 is a possible D gene (5 bases). Trimming cost V 0 bases and J 4 bases, with 12 bases left between them. Germline CDR1 reads SGDLS; CDR2 reads YYNGEE. This CDR3 is built from 15 residues. CDR3 sequence reads: CASSVGGLASDTQYF. CDR3 DNA sequence: TGTGCCAGCAGCGTAGGAGGGCTAGCCTCAGATACGCAGTATTTT.

The V call is TRBV28, the J call TRBJ1-6; no clear D gene. The CDR3 has 14 amino acids. V was cut by 7 bases and J by 8 bases, with 15 bases left in between. The V gene's germline CDR1 is MDHEN and CDR2 SYDVKM. CDR3 region: CASISRDAYSPLHF. The CDR3 DNA is TGTGCCAGCATCTCACGGGATGCCTATTCACCCCTCCACTTT.

V gene TRBV19 combines with J gene TRBJ2-3; 7 nucleotides agree with TRBD2. The CDR3 is made up of 15 amino acids. Germline lookup yields CDR1 LNHDA and CDR2 SQIVND (reference sequence). V was clipped by 1 base and J by 1 base; unmatched bases: 2. CDR3 in amino acids: CASSIGGGRTDTQYF. The CDR3 bases are TGTGCCAGTAGTATAGGCGGGGGACGCACAGATACGCAGTATTTT.

The chain recombines TRBV6-5 with TRBJ1-1; D is undetermined. V was cut by 2 bases and J by 8 bases, with 12 bases left in between. Germline V gene sequence: CDR1 MNHEY, CDR2 SVGAGI. The CDR3 is made up of 13 amino acids. The DNA of the CDR3 is TGTGCCAGCAGTTACACAATGCCTTCGGAAGCTTTCTTT. Its protein is CASSYTMPSEAFF.

The CDR3 DNA reads TGCGCCAGCAGACAGGGGTCAACTAATGAAAAACTGTTTTTT. The encoded protein is CASRQGSTNEKLFF. This sequence joins TRBV5-1 and TRBJ1-4; 7 nucleotides match TRBD1. From germline, CDR1 is SGHRS and CDR2 YFSETQ. V dropped 5 bases and J dropped 0; count of bases not matched to a gene: 1. The CDR3 consists of 14 residues.

The chain combines TRBV27 with TRBJ1-1, with TRBD1 matching 8 bases. Germline CDR1 reads MNHEY; CDR2 reads SMNVEV (reference sequence). The V gene end was trimmed by 5 bases and the J gene end by 7 bases; junction bases not matched to a gene: 15. CDR3 length: 16 residues. CDR3 coding DNA: TGTGCCAGCAGTCAACAGGGGGTCAACGAACCGAGTGAAGCTTTCTTT. This sequence encodes CASSQQGVNEPSEAFF.

The chain recombines TRBV4-3 with TRBJ1-5; the D is unclear. The CDR3 covers 13 residues. Germline CDR1 reads LGHNA; CDR2 reads YSLEER. The V and J ends lost 3 bases and 4 bases respectively, with 7 bases between them. The CDR3, as DNA: TGCGCCAGCAGCCAGCGGGAGAATCAGCCCCAGCATTTT. It yields the protein CASSQRENQPQHF.

This chain uses TRBV2 with TRBJ1-1, with a tentative D call TRBD1 (5 bases). Trimming pared 6 bases from V and 2 bases from J, leaving 10 bases between. From germline, CDR1 is SNHLY and CDR2 FYNNEI. The CDR3 totals 13 residues. The CDR3 is CASRPTGNTEAFF. Here the CDR3 DNA reads TGTGCCAGCAGACCTACAGGTAACACTGAAGCTTTCTTT.

This chain links TRBV12-5 with TRBJ2-1, with D unclear. The germline gives CDR1 LGHNT, CDR2 FRNRAP. The CDR3 extends over 21 amino acids. V was cut by 4 bases and J by 0 bases, with 28 bases left in between. The CDR3 loop is CASGSRLTPNTEAISYNEQFF. In nucleotides, the CDR3 is TGTGCTAGTGGTTCAAGATTGACTCCTAACACCGAAGCCATCTCCTACAATGAGCAGTTCTTC.

The chain uses TRBV10-3 and TRBJ1-1, with 12 bases matching TRBD1. Losses at the gene ends were 6 bases for V and 8 bases for J; bases not matched to a gene: 22. The CDR3 loop spans 19 amino acids. Germline V lookup: CDR1 ENHRY, CDR2 SYGVKD. The CDR3 reads CAIRPGQGADKEARAEAFF. The CDR3 DNA reads TGTGCCATCAGGCCGGGACAGGGGGCGGACAAGGAGGCCCGAGCGGAAGCTTTCTTT.

The sample holds a few counts of this clone. This rearrangement joins TRBV7-3 to TRBJ1-5; 10 bases agree with TRBD1. Germline values: CDR1 SGHTA, CDR2 FQGTGA. The CDR3 totals 20 residues. Germline trimming cut 4 bases from V and 0 bases from J; bases unmatched to any gene: 15. The CDR3 DNA sequence: TGTGCCAGCAGCTCTCCGGCCTGGGACAGGGGCCCCCATAGCAATCAGCCCCAGCATTTT. Its translation is CASSSPAWDRGPHSNQPQHF.

The chain joins TRBV19 to TRBJ2-2; 9 positions match TRBD1. After removal of 7 bases from V and 0 bases from J, the junction contained 9 bases not matched to a gene. CDR1 LNHDA and CDR2 SQIVND come from the germline V gene (reference sequence). The length of the CDR3 is 17 residues. Here the CDR3 reads CASIPRGDRANTGELFF. The CDR3 DNA reads as TGTGCCAGTATCCCCCGTGGGGACAGGGCGAACACCGGGGAGCTGTTTTTT.

The chain employs TRBV6-6 and TRBJ2-5, with 13 bases that match TRBD2. Trimming took 5 bases from V and 5 from J; bases not matched to a gene: 11. CDR1 and CDR2 (germline): MNHNY, SVGAGI (reference sequence). The CDR3 spans 17 residues. CDR3 DNA sequence: TGTGCCAGCAGTCGAACTAGCGGGGGGGCCAGAACGGAGACCCAGTACTTC. Amino acids: CASSRTSGGARTETQYF.

This chain connects TRBV7-2 to TRBJ2-1; D might be TRBD2 (6 bases). The CDR3 runs 14 residues. Trimming cost V 4 bases and J 4 bases, with 11 bases left between them. From germline, CDR1 is SGHTA and CDR2 FQGNSA. Here the CDR3 DNA reads TGTGCCAGCAGCTCCGCCGGGGGTTACAATGAGCAGTTCTTC. Protein: CASSSAGGYNEQFF.

The chain links TRBV28 to TRBJ1-2; TRBD1 is a possible D gene (5 bases). This CDR3 comprises 14 residues. Trimming left V 6 bases short and J 2 bases short, with 13 bases between. The germline CDR1 and CDR2 sequences are MDHEN and SYDVKM. The CDR3, as DNA: TGTGCCAGCAGGATTTTCCAGGGAAACTATGGCTACACCTTC. The encoded protein is CASRIFQGNYGYTF.

CDR3 coding DNA: TGTGCCAGCAGTTTATCCTATGGACAGGCCTCAACTGGGGCCAACGTCCTGACTTTC. Protein: CASSLSYGQASTGANVLTF. The chain joins TRBV27 to TRBJ2-6; 7 bases line up with TRBD1. The germline V gene encodes CDR1 MNHEY and CDR2 SMNVEV (reference sequence). The CDR3 is 19 residues long. The junction had 10 bases not matched to a gene; V was cut back by 0 bases and J by 2 bases.